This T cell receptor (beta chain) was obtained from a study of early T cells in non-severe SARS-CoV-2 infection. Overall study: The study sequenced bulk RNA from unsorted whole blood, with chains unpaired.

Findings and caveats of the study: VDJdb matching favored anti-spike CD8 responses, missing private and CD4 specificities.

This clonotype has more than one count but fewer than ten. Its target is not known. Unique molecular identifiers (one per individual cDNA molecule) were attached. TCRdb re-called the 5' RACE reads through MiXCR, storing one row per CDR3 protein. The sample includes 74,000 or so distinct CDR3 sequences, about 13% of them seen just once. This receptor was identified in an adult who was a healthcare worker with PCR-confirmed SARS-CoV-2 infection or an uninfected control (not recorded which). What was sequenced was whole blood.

CDR3 nucleotide sequence: TGTGCCAGCAGTCGACGGGACACTAGAAGAGAGACCCAGTACTTC. This codes for CASSRRDTRRETQYF. The rearrangement joins TRBV12-3 or TRBV12-4 to TRBJ2-5, with D perhaps matching TRBD1 (6 bases). This CDR3 has 15 amino acids. Between the trimmed V and J ends, which lost 5 bases and 4 bases, there was a span of 17 bases.